The clone carrying this TCR beta chain has just one count. The data were produced by immunoSEQ multiplex PCR, yet TCRdb's version contains in-frame clones alone and is incomplete. The sample records more than 90,000 clones, nearly 97% being singletons. The V and J ends lost 7 bases and 0 bases respectively, with 11 bases between them. This CDR3 region has 14 residues. In germline, CDR1 is SEHNR, CDR2 FQNEAQ (reference sequence). The sample comes from a study of technical replicates of blood from several donors. The V call is TRBV7-9, the J call TRBJ2-3; no reliable D call. The sequence came from a human donor in good health. Sequenced sample: T cells isolated from PBMCs. The CDR3 sequence is CASTGDYSTDTQYF. Written as DNA, the CDR3 is TGTGCCAGCACCGGAGATTATAGCACAGATACGCAGTATTTT.